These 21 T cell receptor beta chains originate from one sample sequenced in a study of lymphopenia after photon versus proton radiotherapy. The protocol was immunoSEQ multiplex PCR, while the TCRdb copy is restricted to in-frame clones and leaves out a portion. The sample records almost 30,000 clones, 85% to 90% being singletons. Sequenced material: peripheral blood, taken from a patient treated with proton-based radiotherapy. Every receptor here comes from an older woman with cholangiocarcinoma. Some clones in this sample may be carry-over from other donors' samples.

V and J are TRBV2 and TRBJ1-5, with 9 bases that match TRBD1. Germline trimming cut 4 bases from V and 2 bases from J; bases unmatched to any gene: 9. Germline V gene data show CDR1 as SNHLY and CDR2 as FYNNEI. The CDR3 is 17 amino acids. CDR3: CASSGGQGWEGNQPQHF. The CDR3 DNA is TGTGCCAGCAGTGGGGGACAGGGTTGGGAAGGCAATCAGCCCCAGCATTTT.

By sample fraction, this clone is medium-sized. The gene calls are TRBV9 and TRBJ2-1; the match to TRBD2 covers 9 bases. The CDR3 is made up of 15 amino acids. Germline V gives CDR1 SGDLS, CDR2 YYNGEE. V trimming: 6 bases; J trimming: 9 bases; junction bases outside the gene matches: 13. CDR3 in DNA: TGTGCCAGCACGCCTGGGCTAGCGGGGTGGGGTGAGCAGTTCTTC. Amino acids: CASTPGLAGWGEQFF.

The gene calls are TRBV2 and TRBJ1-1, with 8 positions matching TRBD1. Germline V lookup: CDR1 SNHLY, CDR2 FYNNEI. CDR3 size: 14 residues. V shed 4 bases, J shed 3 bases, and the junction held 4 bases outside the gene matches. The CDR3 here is CASSGQGLDTEAFF. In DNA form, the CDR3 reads TGTGCCAGCAGTGGACAGGGGCTGGACACTGAAGCTTTCTTT.

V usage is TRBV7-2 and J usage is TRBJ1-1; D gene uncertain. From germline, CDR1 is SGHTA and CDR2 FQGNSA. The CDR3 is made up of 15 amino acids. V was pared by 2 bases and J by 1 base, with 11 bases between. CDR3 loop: CASSLIGWTNTEAFF. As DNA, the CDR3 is TGTGCCAGCAGCTTAATCGGATGGACGAACACTGAAGCTTTCTTT.

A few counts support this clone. The CDR3 region has the DNA TGTGCCAGCAGTTTTGGCCCCTTGTTCGGCTACACCTTC. Its protein product is CASSFGPLFGYTF. V usage is TRBV27 and J usage is TRBJ1-2; D uncertain. CDR3 length equals 13 residues. Trimming removed 3 bases at V and 8 bases at J, with 13 bases between. CDR1 MNHEY and CDR2 SMNVEV come from the germline V gene (reference sequence).

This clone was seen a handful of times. The CDR3 loop reads CASSQRPGQGYGYTF. The CDR3 DNA sequence: TGTGCCAGCAGCCAAAGACCGGGACAGGGATATGGCTACACCTTC. This rearrangement joins TRBV5-5 to TRBJ1-2; 9 nucleotides align to TRBD1. The CDR3 runs 15 residues. Trimming at V came to 4 bases and at J to 5 bases, leaving 9 bases not matched to a gene. The germline CDR1 and CDR2 sequences are SGHKS and YYEKEE (reference sequence).

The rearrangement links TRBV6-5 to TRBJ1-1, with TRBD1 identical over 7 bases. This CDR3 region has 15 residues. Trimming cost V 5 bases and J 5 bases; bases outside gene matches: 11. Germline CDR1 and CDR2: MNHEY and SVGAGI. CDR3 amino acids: CASSPVDRVDTEAFF. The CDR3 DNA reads TGTGCCAGCAGTCCCGTCGACAGGGTAGATACTGAAGCTTTCTTT.

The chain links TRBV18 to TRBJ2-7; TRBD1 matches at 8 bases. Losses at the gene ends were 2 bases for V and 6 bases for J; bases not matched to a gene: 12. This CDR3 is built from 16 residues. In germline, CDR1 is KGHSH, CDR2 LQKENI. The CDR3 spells CASSPGTGGEISEQYF. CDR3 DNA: TGTGCCAGCTCACCAGGGACAGGCGGGGAGATAAGCGAGCAGTACTTC.

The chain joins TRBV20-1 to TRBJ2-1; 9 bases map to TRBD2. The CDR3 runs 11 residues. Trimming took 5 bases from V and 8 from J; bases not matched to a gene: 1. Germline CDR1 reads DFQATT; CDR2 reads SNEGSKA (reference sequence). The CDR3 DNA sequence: TGCAGTGCTGGGACTAGCCATGAGCAGTTCTTC. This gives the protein CSAGTSHEQFF.

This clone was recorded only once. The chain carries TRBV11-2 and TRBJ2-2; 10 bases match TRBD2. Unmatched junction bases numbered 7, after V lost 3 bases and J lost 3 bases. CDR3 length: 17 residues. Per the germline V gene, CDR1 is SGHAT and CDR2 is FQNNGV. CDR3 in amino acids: CASSLPAGGRYTGELFF. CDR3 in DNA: TGTGCCAGCAGCTTGCCAGCGGGGGGGCGGTACACCGGGGAGCTGTTTTTT.

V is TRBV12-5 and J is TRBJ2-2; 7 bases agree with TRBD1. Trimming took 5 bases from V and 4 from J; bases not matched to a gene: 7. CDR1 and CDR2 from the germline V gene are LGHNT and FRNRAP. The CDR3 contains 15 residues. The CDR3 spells CASGPQGGATGELFF. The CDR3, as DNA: TGTGCTAGTGGTCCCCAAGGGGGCGCCACCGGGGAGCTGTTTTTT.

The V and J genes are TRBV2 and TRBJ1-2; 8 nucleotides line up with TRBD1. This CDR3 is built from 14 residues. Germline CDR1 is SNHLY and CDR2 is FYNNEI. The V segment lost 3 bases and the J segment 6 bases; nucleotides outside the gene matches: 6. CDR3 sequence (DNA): TGTGCCAGCAGTGATTGGGCCAGGGGGCATGGCTACACCTTC. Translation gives CASSDWARGHGYTF. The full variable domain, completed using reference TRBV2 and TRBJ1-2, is EPEVTQTPSHQVTQMGQEVILRCVPISNHLYFYWYRQILGQKVEFLVSFYNNEISEKSEIFDDQFSVERPDGSNFTLKIRSTKLEDSAMYFCASSDWARGHGYTFGSGTRLTVV.

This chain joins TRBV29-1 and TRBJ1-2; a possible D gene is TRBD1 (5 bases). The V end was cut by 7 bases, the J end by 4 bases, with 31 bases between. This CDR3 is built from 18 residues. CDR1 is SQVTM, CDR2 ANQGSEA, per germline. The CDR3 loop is CSATKGRQFLFQIYGYTF. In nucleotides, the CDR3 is TGCAGCGCCACCAAGGGACGGCAGTTCCTTTTCCAGATCTATGGCTACACCTTC.

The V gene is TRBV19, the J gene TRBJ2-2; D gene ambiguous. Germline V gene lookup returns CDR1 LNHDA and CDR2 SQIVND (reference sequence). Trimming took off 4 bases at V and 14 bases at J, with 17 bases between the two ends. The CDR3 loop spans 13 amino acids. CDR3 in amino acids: CASSNIGMGYLFF. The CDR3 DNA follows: TGTGCCAGTAGTAATATTGGGATGGGGTATCTGTTTTTT.

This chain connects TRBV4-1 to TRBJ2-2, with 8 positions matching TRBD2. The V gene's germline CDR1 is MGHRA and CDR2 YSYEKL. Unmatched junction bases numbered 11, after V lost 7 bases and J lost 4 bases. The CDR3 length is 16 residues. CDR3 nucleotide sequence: TGCGCCAGCAACCTAAGGCGGGGGGCCCCCACCGGGGAGCTGTTTTTT. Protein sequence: CASNLRRGAPTGELFF.

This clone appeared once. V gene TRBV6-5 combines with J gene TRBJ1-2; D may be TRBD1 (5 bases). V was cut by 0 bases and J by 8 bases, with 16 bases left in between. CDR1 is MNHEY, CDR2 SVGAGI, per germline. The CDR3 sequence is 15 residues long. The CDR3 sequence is CASSYSNRGDGGYTF. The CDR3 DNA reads TGTGCCAGCAGTTACTCTAATAGGGGAGATGGGGGCTACACCTTC.

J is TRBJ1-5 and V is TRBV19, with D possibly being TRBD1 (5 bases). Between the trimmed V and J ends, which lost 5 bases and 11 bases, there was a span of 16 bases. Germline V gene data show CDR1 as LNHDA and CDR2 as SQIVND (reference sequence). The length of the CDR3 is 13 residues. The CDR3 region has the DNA TGTGCCAGTAGTCCCACAGGAGGCGCGGCCCAGCATTTT. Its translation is CASSPTGGAAQHF.

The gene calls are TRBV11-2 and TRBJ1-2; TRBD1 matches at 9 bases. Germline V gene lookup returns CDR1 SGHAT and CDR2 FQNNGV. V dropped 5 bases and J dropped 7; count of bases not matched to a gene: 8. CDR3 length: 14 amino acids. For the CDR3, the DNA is TGTGCCAGCAGCAAGACACAGGGGGCTGGTGGCTACACCTTC. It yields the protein CASSKTQGAGGYTF.

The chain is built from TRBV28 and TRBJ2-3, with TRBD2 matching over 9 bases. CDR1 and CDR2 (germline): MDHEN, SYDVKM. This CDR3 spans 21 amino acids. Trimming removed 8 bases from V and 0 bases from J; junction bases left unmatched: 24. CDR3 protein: CASPLGHQLEREEGSTDTQYF. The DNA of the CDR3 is TGTGCCAGCCCCTTGGGCCACCAATTAGAGCGGGAGGAGGGGAGCACAGATACGCAGTATTTT.

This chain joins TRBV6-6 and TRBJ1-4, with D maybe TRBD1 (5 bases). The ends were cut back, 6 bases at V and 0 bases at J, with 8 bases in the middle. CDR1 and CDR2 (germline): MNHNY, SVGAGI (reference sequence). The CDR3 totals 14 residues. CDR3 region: CASRRQTTNEKLFF. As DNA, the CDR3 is TGTGCCAGCAGGCGACAGACAACTAATGAAAAACTGTTTTTT.

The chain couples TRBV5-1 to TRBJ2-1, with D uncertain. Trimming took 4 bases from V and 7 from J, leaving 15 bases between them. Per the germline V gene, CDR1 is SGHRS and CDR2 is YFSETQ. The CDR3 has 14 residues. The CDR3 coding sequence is TGCGCCAGCAGCCTATTACAGCAAGAGAATGAGCAGTTCTTC. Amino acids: CASSLLQQENEQFF.